These 17 T cell receptor beta chains came from one sample sequenced in a study of cytomegalovirus exposure and HLA in healthy donors. The PCR had 60 Vbeta and 13 Jbeta primers. Profiling relied on immunoSEQ multiplex PCR, and the TCRdb table lists in-frame clones only, not all of them. The top ten hold around 5.6% of the sample, which has more than 75,000 clones, 84% seen once. The sample consisted of PBMCs. Source of these receptors: a woman between 18 and 29 years old in good health and CMV-seropositive.

The V and J genes are TRBV6-6 and TRBJ2-7; D may be TRBD1 (5 bases). V was pared by 2 bases and J by 2 bases, with 10 bases between. This CDR3 region has 14 residues. The germline V gene encodes CDR1 MNHNY and CDR2 SVGAGI (reference sequence). For the CDR3, the DNA is TGTGCCAGCAGTTACGGTAGACAGACCTACGAGCAGTACTTC. Protein product: CASSYGRQTYEQYF.

The chain has TRBV5-1 and TRBJ1-1; D unresolved. CDR1 and CDR2 from the germline V gene are SGHRS and YFSETQ. The CDR3 spans 14 residues. The V end was cut by 0 bases, the J end by 6 bases, with 12 bases between. This chain's CDR3 is CASSLEVGSSEAFF. In nucleotides, the CDR3 is TGCGCCAGCAGCTTGGAAGTCGGGTCGTCTGAAGCTTTCTTT.

The chain joins TRBV7-8 to TRBJ1-4, with 8 bases identical to TRBD1. Germline V CDR1 and CDR2: SGHVS, FQNEAQ. The CDR3 contains 16 residues. J lost 8 bases, V lost 5 bases, and 13 bases had no gene match. In nucleotides, the CDR3 is TGTGCCAGCAGCAACAGAGATCCGGACAGGGACGAAAAACTGTTTTTT. Translated, it gives CASSNRDPDRDEKLFF.

This sequence joins TRBV27 and TRBJ1-1; D gene uncertain. The CDR3 covers 16 residues. V was trimmed by 4 bases and J by 3 bases, leaving 18 bases between them. CDR1 is MNHEY and CDR2 is SMNVEV in the germline V gene (reference sequence). CDR3 sequence: CASSSSTSPGYTEAFF. The CDR3 nucleotides read TGTGCCAGCAGTTCGTCCACGTCTCCGGGGTACACTGAAGCTTTCTTT.

The CDR3 nucleotides read TGTGCCAGCAGTGACCGGGACTCCCAGCCCTACAACTATGGCTACACCTTC. Its protein is CASSDRDSQPYNYGYTF. The V gene is TRBV6-1, the J gene TRBJ1-2; a weak D match, TRBD1 (5 bases). V shed 3 bases and J shed 2 bases, with 19 bases lying between them. This CDR3 has 17 amino acids. Looked up from germline, CDR1 is MNHNS and CDR2 is SASEGT.

This sequence joins TRBV10-3 and TRBJ2-2; 11 bases align to TRBD2. CDR1 ENHRY and CDR2 SYGVKD come from the germline V gene. V was clipped by 4 bases and J by 5 bases; unmatched bases: 6. This CDR3 is built from 16 residues. CDR3 coding DNA: TGTGCCATCAGTGGGCTAGCGGGGGGTTGGACCGGGGAGCTGTTTTTT. This sequence encodes CAISGLAGGWTGELFF.

The chain links TRBV10-2 to TRBJ2-7, with a possible D match to TRBD2 (6 bases). Germline V gives CDR1 WSHSY, CDR2 SAAADI. Trimming left V 6 bases short and J 3 bases short, with 12 bases between. The CDR3 has 13 amino acids. As DNA, the CDR3 is TGCGCCAGCAGCCGGGGGTCAGTCTACGAGCAGTACTTC. It specifies CASSRGSVYEQYF.

The V gene is TRBV6-1, the J gene TRBJ1-3; D is perhaps TRBD1 (6 bases). The CDR3 loop spans 16 amino acids. The germline V gene encodes CDR1 MNHNS and CDR2 SASEGT. V was clipped by 3 bases and J by 1 base, with 13 bases between them. CDR3 bases: TGTGCCAGCAGTGACATCCTACAGGGTTCTGGAAACACCATATATTTT. Translated, it gives CASSDILQGSGNTIYF.

V and J are TRBV9 and TRBJ2-5, with TRBD2 matching 11 bases. The CDR3 runs to 16 residues. Germline assignment: CDR1 SGDLS and CDR2 YYNGEE. Losses at the gene ends were 1 base for V and 5 bases for J; bases not matched to a gene: 7. The CDR3 sequence: CASSVRTSGLGETQYF. CDR3 in DNA: TGTGCCAGCAGCGTAAGGACTAGCGGGCTAGGGGAGACCCAGTACTTC.

The rearrangement uses TRBV4-1 and TRBJ1-2; D gene unclear. The V gene lost 0 bases and the J gene lost 5 bases, with 4 bases spanning the gap. Germline loops: CDR1 MGHRA, CDR2 YSYEKL. The CDR3 consists of 12 residues. The CDR3: CASSQESYGYTF. In DNA form, the CDR3 reads TGCGCCAGCAGCCAAGAGTCATATGGCTACACCTTC.

The V gene is TRBV19, the J gene TRBJ2-1, with TRBD1 matching over 8 bases. The V gene end was trimmed by 2 bases and the J gene end by 2 bases; junction bases not matched to a gene: 2. Germline lookup yields CDR1 LNHDA and CDR2 SQIVND (reference sequence). The CDR3 covers 15 residues. The CDR3 sequence: CASSISQGAYNEQFF. For the CDR3, the DNA is TGTGCCAGTAGTATATCACAGGGGGCCTACAATGAGCAGTTCTTC.

The rearrangement links TRBV30 to TRBJ2-2, with a tentative D call TRBD2 (5 bases). The V gene's germline CDR1 is GTSNPN and CDR2 SVGIG (reference sequence). V lost 0 bases and J lost 6, with 11 bases in between. The CDR3 has 14 residues. CDR3 residues: CAWSVIRGSGELFF. The DNA for the CDR3 is TGTGCCTGGAGTGTAATTCGGGGTTCCGGGGAGCTGTTTTTT.

The chain combines TRBV11-2 with TRBJ1-6; the match to TRBD1 covers 10 bases. Trimming took 5 bases from V and 3 from J; bases not matched to a gene: 7. CDR1 SGHAT and CDR2 FQNNGV come from the germline V gene. This CDR3 is 17 amino acids long. The CDR3 protein is CASSGAGTGVYNSPLHF. The CDR3 DNA reads as TGTGCCAGCAGCGGCGCCGGGACAGGGGTCTATAATTCACCCCTCCACTTT.

This clone has more than one count but fewer than ten. The rearrangement links TRBV28 to TRBJ2-7; 9 bases line up with TRBD1. This CDR3 comprises 16 residues. Germline V gene sequence: CDR1 MDHEN, CDR2 SYDVKM. Unmatched junction bases numbered 11, after V lost 2 bases and J lost 6 bases. CDR3 in amino acids: CASSLPRDRETSEQYF. The DNA of the CDR3 is TGTGCCAGCAGTTTACCCCGGGACAGGGAGACCTCCGAGCAGTACTTC.

There are a few counts of this clone. The sample contains more than one DNA sequence encoding this CDR3. The V gene is TRBV4-1, the J gene TRBJ1-1, with TRBD1 matching 9 bases. Trimming removed 6 bases from V and 2 bases from J; junction bases left unmatched: 4. The CDR3 sequence is 14 residues long. Germline CDR1 MGHRA, CDR2 YSYEKL. CDR3: CASSHTGGNTEAFF. In DNA form, the CDR3 reads TGCGCCAGCAGTCATACAGGGGGCAACACTGAAGCTTTCTTT.

This chain connects TRBV7-8 to TRBJ2-2; D might be TRBD2 (6 bases). Germline CDR1 is SGHVS and CDR2 is FQNEAQ. Trimming shortened V by 7 bases and J by 1 base, and 16 bases separated the two germline ends. This CDR3 has 16 amino acids. The CDR3 is CASNPRAGLNTGELFF. The DNA for the CDR3 is TGTGCCAGCAACCCCAGGGCGGGACTGAACACCGGGGAGCTGTTTTTT.

In DNA, the CDR3 is TGTGCCAGCTGGCTGGGGGGACTGGGAGTGGATGAGCAGTTCTTC. Translating it yields CASWLGGLGVDEQFF. The chain carries TRBV6-1 and TRBJ2-1; D might be TRBD2 (6 bases). Trimming pared 8 bases from V and 8 bases from J, leaving 22 bases between. Germline CDR1 and CDR2: MNHNS and SASEGT. The CDR3 contains 15 residues.